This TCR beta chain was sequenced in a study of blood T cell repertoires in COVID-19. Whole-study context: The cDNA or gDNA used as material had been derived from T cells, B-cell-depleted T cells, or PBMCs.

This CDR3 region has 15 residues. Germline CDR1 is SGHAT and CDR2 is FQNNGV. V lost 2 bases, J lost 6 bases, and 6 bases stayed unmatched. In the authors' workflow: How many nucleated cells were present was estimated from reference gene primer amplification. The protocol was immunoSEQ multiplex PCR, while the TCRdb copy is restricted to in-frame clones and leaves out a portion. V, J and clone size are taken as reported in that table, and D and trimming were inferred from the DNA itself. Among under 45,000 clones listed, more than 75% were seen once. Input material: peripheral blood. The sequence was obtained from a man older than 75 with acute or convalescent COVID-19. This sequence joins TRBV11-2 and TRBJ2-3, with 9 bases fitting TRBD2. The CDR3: CASSLSGTSYDTQYF. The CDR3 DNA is TGTGCCAGCAGCTTATCCGGGACTAGCTACGATACGCAGTATTTT.